Following are 6 T cell receptor beta chains from one sample sequenced in a study of identical twins. TCRdb re-called the 5' RACE reads with MiXCR, one entry per CDR3 protein. The table has 120,000 to 150,000 distinct CDR3 sequences, 3.5% seen once. Source material: memory T cells sorted from blood. The source of these receptors is a man aged 18 to 35 in good health.

The rearrangement uses TRBV18 and TRBJ2-1, with D uncertain. The V and J ends lost 6 bases and 8 bases respectively, with 14 bases between them. This CDR3 region has 13 residues. CDR1 KGHSH and CDR2 LQKENI come from the germline V gene. CDR3 nucleotides: TGTGCCAGCTCTCTTACAATGGGTTATGAGCAGTTCTTC. It codes for CASSLTMGYEQFF. Looking up the rest from reference TRBV18 and TRBJ2-1 gives the full variable domain: NAGVMQNPRHLVRRRGQEARLRCSPMKGHSHVYWYRQLPEEGLKFMVYLQKENIIDESGMPKERFSAEFPKEGPSILRIQQVVRGDSAAYFCASSLTMGYEQFFGPGTRLTVL.

This clonotype was found many times. The gene calls are TRBV4-3 and TRBJ1-2; no clear D. CDR1 is LGHNA, CDR2 YSLEER, per germline. Trimming pared 2 bases from V and 2 bases from J, leaving 12 bases between. This CDR3 region has 15 residues. This CDR3 reads CASSQLGRPNYGYTF. The CDR3 DNA is TGCGCCAGCAGCCAACTAGGACGACCGAACTATGGCTACACCTTC.

This clonotype was counted many times. This chain joins TRBV5-5 and TRBJ2-7; TRBD1 matches at 7 bases. CDR1 SGHKS and CDR2 YYEKEE come from the germline V gene (reference sequence). The CDR3 is made up of 15 amino acids. V shed 3 bases and J 3 bases; nucleotides not matched to a gene: 9. CDR3 protein: CASSSTGQVIYEQYF. CDR3 sequence (DNA): TGTGCCAGCAGCTCCACTGGACAGGTTATCTACGAGCAGTACTTC.

In its sample, this clonotype was seen a few times. V gene TRBV7-2 combines with J gene TRBJ2-3; D is perhaps TRBD2 (7 bases). Germline V gene lookup returns CDR1 SGHTA and CDR2 FQGNSA. V dropped 5 bases and J dropped 8 bases, with 20 bases sitting between them. CDR3 length: 15 residues. CDR3 bases: TGTGCCAGCAGCCCAACTAGAGGGGGGGGTGGTACGCAGTATTTT. It yields the protein CASSPTRGGGGTQYF.

This clonotype has a count of ten or more. J is TRBJ2-7 and V is TRBV5-1, with 7 bases that match TRBD1. This CDR3 is 13 amino acids long. V shed 2 bases and J 2 bases; nucleotides not matched to a gene: 1. In germline, CDR1 is SGHRS, CDR2 YFSETQ. CDR3 region: CASSFDRAYEQYF. The CDR3 DNA reads as TGCGCCAGCAGCTTTGACAGGGCCTACGAGCAGTACTTC.

This clonotype has ten or more counts. The rearrangement uses TRBV5-1 and TRBJ2-1; the D gene is possibly TRBD2 (6 bases). The V and J ends lost 7 bases and 7 bases respectively, with 18 bases between them. The germline gives CDR1 SGHRS, CDR2 YFSETQ. This CDR3 is 14 amino acids long. This CDR3 reads CASQRRETRNEQFF. The CDR3 nucleotides read TGCGCCAGCCAAAGGAGGGAGACTCGTAATGAGCAGTTCTTC.